This T cell receptor (beta chain) stems from a study of CD8 T cells in ankylosing spondylitis. Findings and limits, study-wide: What seemed typical of ankylosing spondylitis blood was a TCR beta motif built from roughly eight highly homologous variants. Disease-linked clones had a CD8+ phenotype and relatively low frequency in peripheral blood.

In its sample, this clonotype was seen a few times. Its antigen is undetermined. TCRdb independently ran MiXCR on the 5' RACE reads; one entry per CDR3 protein. The sample lists hundreds of thousands of distinct CDR3 sequences; about 30% were seen once. The CDR3 consists of 12 residues. Germline values: CDR1 MNHEY, CDR2 SMNVEV (reference sequence). V was trimmed by 5 bases and J by 7 bases, leaving 11 bases between them. The chain is built from TRBV27 and TRBJ1-2, with D possibly being TRBD1 (5 bases). The specimen was blood, either unsorted or a sorted T cell fraction (not recorded which). This receptor was obtained from a male donor with ankylosing spondylitis or in good health (not recorded which). CDR3 in amino acids: CASSPQGGGYTF. The CDR3 DNA sequence: TGTGCCAGCAGTCCTCAGGGAGGTGGCTACACCTTC.